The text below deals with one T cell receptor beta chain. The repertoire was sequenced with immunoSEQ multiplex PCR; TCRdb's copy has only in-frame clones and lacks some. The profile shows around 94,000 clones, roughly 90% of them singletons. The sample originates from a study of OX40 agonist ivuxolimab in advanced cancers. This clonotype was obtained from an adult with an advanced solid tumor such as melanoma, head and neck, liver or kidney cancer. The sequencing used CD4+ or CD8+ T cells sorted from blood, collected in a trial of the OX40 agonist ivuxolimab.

CDR3 amino acids: CASSYMAGTDTQYF. CDR3 nucleotide sequence: TGTGCCAGCAGTTACATGGCAGGCACAGATACGCAGTATTTT. This sequence joins TRBV6-5 and TRBJ2-3, with D hard to call. The germline V gene encodes CDR1 MNHEY and CDR2 SVGAGI. Trimming removed 2 bases from V and 1 base from J, with 7 bases in between. The CDR3 has 14 amino acids.